These T cell receptor beta chains were read from a single sample in a study of molecular identifiers for immune sequencing clone quantification. Each CDR3 protein is one row after TCRdb ran MiXCR on the PCR reads. The repertoire holds 7,500 to 10,000 distinct CDR3 sequences, with 13% to 15% as singletons. The sample comprised naive CD8+ T cells from blood, with Jurkat cell RNA spiked in. The receptor set was obtained from a human donor in good health. Some libraries in this study had Jurkat cell RNA spiked in. Both conserved end residues are part of each CDR3. D genes are given only for firm matches. Only part of the rows carry a size: once, few, many, or a class if the clone is expanded.

clone size	D gene	J gene	V gene	CDR3 protein	CDR3 DNA
many	-	TRBJ1-6	TRBV14	CASSQVTGTSSYNSPLHF	TGTGCCAGCAGCCAAGTTACAGGGACAAGCTCCTATAATTCACCCCTCCACTTT
medium-sized	-	TRBJ2-7	TRBV6-1	CASSEAGEQYF	TGTGCCAGCAGTGAAGCGGGGGAGCAGTACTTC
many	-	TRBJ2-4	TRBV5-6	CASSLPPKDIQYF	TGTGCCAGCAGCTTACCGCCAAAGGACATTCAGTACTTC
medium-sized	-	TRBJ1-5	TRBV9	CASSPGQSYQPQHF	TGTGCCAGCAGCCCAGGACAGAGCTATCAGCCCCAGCATTTT
many	-	TRBJ2-1	TRBV4-3	CASSQERGEFLYSNEQFF	TGCGCCAGCAGCCAAGAAAGGGGGGAGTTTCTGTATTCGAATGAGCAGTTCTTC
-	TRBD1	TRBJ1-1	TRBV29-1	CSVAGGLNTGAFF	TGCAGCGTTGCAGGGGGCCTGAACACTGGAGCTTTCTTT
many	-	TRBJ2-1	TRBV6-2/TRBV6-3	CASSYSSYGDEQFF	TGTGCCAGCAGTTACTCGAGTTACGGGGATGAGCAGTTCTTC
many	-	TRBJ1-2	TRBV4-1	CASSTDRANYGYTF	TGCGCCAGCAGCACGGACCGCGCTAACTATGGCTACACCTTC
few	-	TRBJ2-5	TRBV28	CASIQGETQYF	TGTGCCAGCATCCAGGGAGAGACCCAGTACTTC
medium-sized	-	TRBJ2-5	TRBV29-1	CSVAGLQETQYF	TGCAGCGTCGCCGGACTACAAGAGACCCAGTACTTC
many	-	TRBJ1-2	TRBV5-3	CASSLSRNSDYTF	TGTGCCAGCTCTCTCTCCAGAAACTCCGACTACACCTTC
-	-	TRBJ2-7	TRBV7-9	CASSPTGFSYEQYF	TGTGCCAGCAGCCCAACGGGGTTCTCCTACGAGCAGTACTTC
many	TRBD2	TRBJ2-7	TRBV7-6	CASSPGTSGTYEQYF	TGTGCCAGCAGCCCCGGGACTAGCGGGACCTACGAGCAGTACTTC
few	TRBD1	TRBJ1-2	TRBV2	CASRGQGYYGYTF	TGTGCCAGCAGGGGACAGGGGTACTATGGCTACACCTTC
many	-	TRBJ2-1	TRBV27	CASSLGWGGRNEQFF	TGTGCCAGCAGTTTAGGGTGGGGGGGCCGTAATGAGCAGTTCTTC
many	-	TRBJ2-1	TRBV2	CASGSRQPYNEQFF	TGTGCCAGCGGGAGTAGGCAGCCCTACAATGAGCAGTTCTTC
medium-sized	-	TRBJ2-5	TRBV7-9	CASSLYSGAGEETQYF	TGTGCCAGCAGCTTATATTCGGGGGCGGGGGAAGAGACCCAGTACTTC
-	-	TRBJ2-7	TRBV5-8	CASSLVDSSYEQYF	TGTGCCAGCAGCTTGGTGGACAGCTCCTACGAGCAGTACTTC
many	-	TRBJ2-1	TRBV7-9	CASSLVSANEQFF	TGTGCCAGCAGCTTAGTTTCGGCTAATGAGCAGTTCTTC
many	-	TRBJ2-2	TRBV6-2/TRBV6-3	CASSPSHNTGELFF	TGTGCCAGCAGTCCTAGCCACAACACCGGGGAGCTGTTTTTT
medium-sized	-	TRBJ2-3	TRBV27	CASSFRDYPTDTQYF	TGTGCCAGCAGTTTTCGAGATTATCCCACAGATACGCAGTATTTT
medium-sized	-	TRBJ2-7	TRBV20-1	CSANGPAGYEQYF	TGCAGTGCGAACGGGCCGGCTGGGTACGAGCAGTACTTC
medium-sized	-	TRBJ1-3	TRBV4-3	CASSQDPGLGAGNTIYF	TGCGCCAGCAGCCAAGATCCGGGGCTGGGGGCAGGAAACACCATATATTTT
once	TRBD2	TRBJ2-3	TRBV7-9	CAGSLASAGGPSDTQYF	TGTGCCGGCAGCTTAGCGAGCGCGGGAGGGCCCTCAGATACGCAGTATTTT
many	-	TRBJ2-1	TRBV5-1	CASSSEGINPSSYNEQFF	TGCGCCAGCAGCTCGGAGGGCATAAATCCGAGCTCCTACAATGAGCAGTTCTTC
medium-sized	-	TRBJ2-1	TRBV4-3	CASSQEGSAGGRGFGNEQFF	TGCGCCAGCAGCCAAGAAGGAAGCGCCGGCGGCAGGGGCTTTGGGAATGAGCAGTTCTTC
medium-sized	-	TRBJ2-7	TRBV4-2	CASSQGPGLSSYEQYF	TGTGCCAGCAGCCAAGGACCGGGACTCTCCTCCTACGAGCAGTACTTC
many	-	TRBJ2-7	TRBV5-1	CASSLGGQYEQYF	TGCGCCAGCAGCTTGGGGGGCCAATACGAGCAGTACTTC
many	TRBD1	TRBJ2-3	TRBV24-1	CATSGDRFTDTQYF	TGTGCCACCAGTGGGGACAGATTCACAGATACGCAGTATTTT
many	-	TRBJ1-1	TRBV12-3/TRBV12-4	CASSFGQNTEVFF	TGTGCCAGCAGTTTTGGACAAAACACAGAAGTCTTCTTT
medium-sized	TRBD2	TRBJ2-2	TRBV20-1	CSARDYASGGVLDGELFF	TGCAGTGCTAGAGATTATGCGAGCGGGGGGGTTCTGGACGGGGAGCTGTTTTTT
medium-sized	TRBD2	TRBJ2-1	TRBV20-1	CSASTTSAGVVNEQFF	TGCAGTGCTAGTACGACTAGCGCGGGGGTGGTTAATGAGCAGTTCTTC
many	-	TRBJ1-3	TRBV2	CASTWDPNSGNTIYF	TGTGCCAGCACCTGGGACCCAAACTCTGGAAACACCATATATTTT
many	-	TRBJ2-3	TRBV14	CASSPGWSTDTQYF	TGTGCCAGCAGCCCCGGCTGGAGCACAGATACGCAGTATTTT
medium-sized	-	TRBJ1-1	TRBV20-1	CSARDLYRAEAFF	TGCAGTGCTAGAGATCTTTATCGGGCTGAAGCTTTCTTT
many	-	TRBJ2-1	TRBV7-9	CASSFPGVNEQFF	TGTGCCAGCAGCTTTCCAGGGGTCAATGAGCAGTTCTTC
medium-sized	-	TRBJ1-5	TRBV19	CASSQLGSNQPQHF	TGTGCCAGTAGTCAGCTGGGGAGCAATCAGCCCCAGCATTTT
medium-sized	-	TRBJ1-1	TRBV7-8	CASSLDLAGDTEAFF	TGTGCCAGCAGCTTAGATTTGGCGGGGGACACTGAAGCTTTCTTT
many	-	TRBJ2-7	TRBV4-2	CASSQDRPAEYEQYF	TGTGCCAGCAGCCAAGATCGGCCTGCCGAGTACGAGCAGTACTTC
-	-	TRBJ2-7	TRBV6-2/TRBV6-3	CASSYGSRAYEQYF	TGTGCCAGCAGTTACGGGAGCAGGGCTTACGAGCAGTACTTC
many	-	TRBJ2-7	TRBV6-2/TRBV6-3	CASSYSPYEQYF	TGTGCCAGCAGTTACTCTCCATACGAGCAGTACTTC
medium-sized	TRBD2	TRBJ2-3	TRBV4-3	CASSQDRAGASTDTQYF	TGCGCCAGCAGCCAAGATCGAGCGGGGGCTAGCACAGATACGCAGTATTTT
many	TRBD1	TRBJ1-6	TRBV6-5	CASSPSGQEDYNSPLHF	TGTGCCAGCAGTCCCTCTGGACAGGAGGATTATAATTCACCCCTCCACTTT
-	TRBD2	TRBJ2-1	TRBV4-2	CTSSQEEGWVAGYTEQFF	TGTACCAGCAGCCAAGAGGAGGGGTGGGTAGCGGGATACACTGAGCAGTTCTTC
few	-	TRBJ1-2	TRBV19	CASRSRDGDYGYTF	TGTGCCAGTAGATCCCGGGACGGTGACTATGGCTACACCTTC
medium-sized	TRBD1	TRBJ1-1	TRBV20-1	CSALRTGLNTEAFF	TGCAGTGCTCTCCGGACAGGGTTGAACACTGAAGCTTTCTTT
medium-sized	-	TRBJ2-1	TRBV30	CASIDPSSYNEQFF	TGTGCCTCAATAGACCCGAGCTCCTACAATGAGCAGTTCTTC
medium-sized	TRBD2	TRBJ2-1	TRBV4-3	CASSQDAAGGSYNEQFF	TGCGCCAGCAGCCAAGATGCGGCGGGAGGGTCCTACAATGAGCAGTTCTTC
medium-sized	TRBD1	TRBJ2-7	TRBV6-5	CASSPGTGYYEQYF	TGTGCCAGCAGCCCAGGGACAGGATACTACGAGCAGTACTTC
medium-sized	-	TRBJ2-7	TRBV6-5	CASSYSSFASYEQYF	TGTGCCAGCAGTTACTCGTCGTTCGCGTCCTACGAGCAGTACTTC
medium-sized	-	TRBJ2-5	TRBV23-1	CASTIAAYQETQYF	TGCGCCAGCACGATAGCGGCGTACCAAGAGACCCAGTACTTC
medium-sized	-	TRBJ2-3	TRBV11-2	CASSPGWPRFTGTDTQYF	TGTGCCAGCAGCCCTGGGTGGCCGAGATTCACTGGCACAGATACGCAGTATTTT
-	-	TRBJ2-1	TRBV4-3	CARSQATAYNGQFF	TGCGCCCGCAGCCAAGCGACAGCCTACAATGGGCAGTTCTTC
medium-sized	-	TRBJ1-1	TRBV27	CASSLWGVNTEAFF	TGTGCCAGCAGTTTATGGGGAGTGAACACTGAAGCTTTCTTT